The sequence of this TCR beta chain was determined in a study of T cells in narcolepsy. Overall study context: Healthy controls were enrolled alongside patients with narcolepsy type 1 or type 2.

As to this clone: Its antigen is not known.

Study outcomes and limitations: In some patient and control memory CD4+ samples, autoreactive clones were absent. Autoreactive HCRT-specific and TRIB2-specific clonotypes were marked in same-patient CSF-versus-blood CD4+ comparisons. Blood of same and different patients, but not healthy controls, reportedly held recurring autoreactive clonotypes.

The table came from immunoSEQ multiplex PCR; TCRdb's copy has only in-frame clones and leaves some out. The sample contains about 32,000 clones, roughly three quarters of which appear only once. Germline CDR1 and CDR2: LGHNA and YSLEER. The CDR3 consists of 16 residues. Trimming removed 0 bases from V and 7 bases from J, with 18 bases in between. The genes are TRBV4-3 and TRBJ1-2, with D maybe TRBD1 (6 bases). Sequencing was done on a sample of CD45RA- memory CD4+ T cells from PBMCs. This clonotype was obtained from a human donor with narcolepsy. The CDR3 bases are TGCGCCAGCAGCCAAGAGTGGGGGGCGTTCTCAGCTGGCTACACCTTC. It translates to CASSQEWGAFSAGYTF.